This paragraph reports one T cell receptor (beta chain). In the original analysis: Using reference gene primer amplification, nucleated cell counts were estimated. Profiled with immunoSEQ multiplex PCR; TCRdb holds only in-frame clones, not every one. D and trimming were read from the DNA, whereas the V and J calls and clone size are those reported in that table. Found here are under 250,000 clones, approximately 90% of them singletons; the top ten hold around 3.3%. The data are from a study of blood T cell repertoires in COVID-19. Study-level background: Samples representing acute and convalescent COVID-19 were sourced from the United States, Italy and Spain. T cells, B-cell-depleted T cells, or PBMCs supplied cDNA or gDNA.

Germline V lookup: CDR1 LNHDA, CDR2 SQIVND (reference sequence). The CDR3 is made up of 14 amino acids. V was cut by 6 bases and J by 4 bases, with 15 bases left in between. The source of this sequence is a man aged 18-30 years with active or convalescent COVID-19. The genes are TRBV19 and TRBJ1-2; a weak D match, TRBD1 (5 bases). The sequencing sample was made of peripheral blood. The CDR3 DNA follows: TGTGCCAGTAGCCGTCTCCCAGGGCCCTATGGCTACACCTTC. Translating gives CASSRLPGPYGYTF.